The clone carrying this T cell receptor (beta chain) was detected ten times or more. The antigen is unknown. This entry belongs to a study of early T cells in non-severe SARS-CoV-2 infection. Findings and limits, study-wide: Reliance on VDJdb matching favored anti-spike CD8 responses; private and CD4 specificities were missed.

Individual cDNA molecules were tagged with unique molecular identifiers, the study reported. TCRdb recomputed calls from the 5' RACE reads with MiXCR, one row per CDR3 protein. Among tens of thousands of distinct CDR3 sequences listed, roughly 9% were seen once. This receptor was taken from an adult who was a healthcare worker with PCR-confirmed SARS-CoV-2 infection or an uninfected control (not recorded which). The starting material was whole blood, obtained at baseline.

CDR3 amino acids: CASSFLETQYF. DNA for the CDR3: TGTGCCAGCAGCTTCCTTGAGACCCAGTACTTC. The chain employs TRBV7-6 and TRBJ2-5; the D is unclear. CDR1 and CDR2 (germline): SGHVS, FNYEAQ. V lost 3 bases and J 5 bases, leaving 4 bases between the germline ends. The CDR3 is 11 residues long.